This T cell receptor (beta chain) emerged from a study of CD8 T cells in Susac syndrome (dated by TCRdb to 2018 to 2020). In the study overall: Whether CD8+ T cell activation and differentiation in Susac syndrome was antigen driven was tested using repertoire sequencing.

Overall study results and their limits: The TCR sequencing and HLA analysis was acknowledged to have included a relatively small number of individuals.

High-throughput TCR beta sequencing profiled peripheral blood CD8+ and CD4+ T cells from healthy donors, Susac syndrome patients and multiple sclerosis patients. Multiple sclerosis controls were treatment-naive patients with stable or active relapsing-remitting disease fulfilling revised McDonald criteria. Bulk CD8+ and CD4+ T cells were purified magnetically by negative isolation, whereas CD8+ TEMRA cells were enriched by FACS. Blood was collected in EDTA tubes and processed within 24 hours, with PBMCs isolated through density gradient centrifugation. PBMCs destined for TCR sequencing were cryopreserved in liquid nitrogen and later thawed in a 37 °C water bath. The sorted or isolated CD4+, CD8+ and CD8+ TEMRA cells reached a purity of at least 90%. With respect to this clonotype: No antigen is known for it. No qualities accompany the bases; no much larger clone lies one base away.

The CDR3 numbers 15 residues from cysteine through phenylalanine. Kept here is only the CDR3 DNA, which spans 45 bases and is read in frame from base 1. Trimming takes 0 bases off V and 9 bases off J; junction bases not matched to a gene: 6. Taken from the germline V gene, the CDR1 and CDR2 loops are SGHTA and FQGNSA. RNA was extracted with the RNeasy kit and roughly 0.45 to 1 ug was reverse transcribed using random hexamers. The immunoSEQ multiplex PCR assay, which covers 54 Vbeta and 13 Jbeta segments, was used to amplify TCR beta CDR3 regions. To correct PCR amplification bias, a synthetic template baseline was used for both primer optimization and computational correction. In the original analysis: Reads were assigned to V, D and J genes according to IMGT and analyzed in immunoSEQ Analyzer, with only productive sequences retained. Clonality was calculated as one minus the Shannon entropy normalized by log2 of the number of productive unique sequences. Public and private clones were assessed among the 100 most prevalent clones of each patient and control. Susac-specific clones were defined as absent from healthy and MS cohorts, over a thousand published viral clones and other ImmuneACCESS disease sequences. The public reads were run again by TCRdb, first through fastp at Q25 and then through MiXCR, and only productive beta chains were kept. Rows with one shared CDR3 protein collapse into an entry with the most common genes and DNA. These V and J calls originate from TCRdb's pipeline instead of the authors' own analysis. In all, the sample holds approximately 160,000 distinct CDR3 sequences, and roughly 92% of those were seen once. The top ten hold approximately 0.09% of the sample.

Specimen: CD4+ T cells from PBMCs. The source of this sequence is a human donor with multiple sclerosis. The chain is assembled from TRBV7-2 and TRBJ2-1; TRBD2 lines up with 9 middle nucleotides. The sequenced DNA is TGTGCCAGCAGCTTAGCGCTAGCGGGACAGTCTGAGCAGTTCTTC. It is translated as CASSLALAGQSEQFF.